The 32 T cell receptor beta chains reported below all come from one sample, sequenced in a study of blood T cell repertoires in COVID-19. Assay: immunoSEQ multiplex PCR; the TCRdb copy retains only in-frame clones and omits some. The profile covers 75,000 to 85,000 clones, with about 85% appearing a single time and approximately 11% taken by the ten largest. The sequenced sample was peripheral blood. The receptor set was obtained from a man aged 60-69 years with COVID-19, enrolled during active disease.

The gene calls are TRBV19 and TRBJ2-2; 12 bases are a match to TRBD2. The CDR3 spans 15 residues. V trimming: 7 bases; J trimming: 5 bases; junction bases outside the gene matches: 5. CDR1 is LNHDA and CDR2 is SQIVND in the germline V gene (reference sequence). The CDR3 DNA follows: TGTGCCAGTATGTGGGGGACTAGCGGGACCGGGGAGCTGTTTTTT. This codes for CASMWGTSGTGELFF.

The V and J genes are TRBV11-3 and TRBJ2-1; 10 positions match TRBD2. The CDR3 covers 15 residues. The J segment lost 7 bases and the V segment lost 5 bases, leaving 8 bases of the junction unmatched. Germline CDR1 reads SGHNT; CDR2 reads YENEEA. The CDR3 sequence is CASSPTSGAQNEQFF. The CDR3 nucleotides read TGTGCCAGCAGCCCTACTAGCGGGGCGCAGAATGAGCAGTTCTTC.

The CDR3 nucleotides read TGTGCCAGCAGTTTCTCAGGGGATCAGCCCCAGCATTTT. As protein: CASSFSGDQPQHF. The chain uses TRBV6-2 or TRBV6-3 and TRBJ1-5, with D possibly being TRBD1 (6 bases). CDR1 is MNHEY, CDR2 SVGEGT, per germline. V was pared by 4 bases and J by 5 bases, with 9 bases between. The CDR3 runs to 13 residues.

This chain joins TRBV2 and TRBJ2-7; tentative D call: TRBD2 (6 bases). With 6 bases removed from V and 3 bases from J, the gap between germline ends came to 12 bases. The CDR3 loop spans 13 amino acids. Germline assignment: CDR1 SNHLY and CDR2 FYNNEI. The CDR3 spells CASRRDFNYEQYF. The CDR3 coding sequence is TGTGCCAGCAGACGGGACTTTAACTACGAGCAGTACTTC.

The CDR3 spells CASSLSTQGFYGYTF. The CDR3 nucleotides read TGTGCCAGCAGCTTATCTACCCAGGGGTTTTATGGCTACACCTTC. V gene TRBV7-2 combines with J gene TRBJ1-2; possibly TRBD1 for D (6 bases). V was trimmed by 2 bases and J by 5 bases, leaving 15 bases between them. Per germline, CDR1 SGHTA and CDR2 FQGNSA. The CDR3 spans 15 residues.

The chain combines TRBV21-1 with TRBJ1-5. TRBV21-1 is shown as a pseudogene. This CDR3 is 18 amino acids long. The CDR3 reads CASSKEDSKTNSNQPQHF. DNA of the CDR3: TGTGCCAGCAGCAAGGAGGATTCCAAAACCAATAGCAATCAGCCCCAGCATTTT.

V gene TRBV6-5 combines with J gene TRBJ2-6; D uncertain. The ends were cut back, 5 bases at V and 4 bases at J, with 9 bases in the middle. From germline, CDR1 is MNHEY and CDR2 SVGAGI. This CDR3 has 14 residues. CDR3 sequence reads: CASSRTYGANVLTF. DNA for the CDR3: TGTGCCAGCAGTCGAACTTACGGGGCCAACGTCCTGACTTTC.

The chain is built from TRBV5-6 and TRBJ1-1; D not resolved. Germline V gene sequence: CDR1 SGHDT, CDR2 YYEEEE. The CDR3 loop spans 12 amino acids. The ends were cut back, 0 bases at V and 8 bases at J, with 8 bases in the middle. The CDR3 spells CASSLATGEAFF. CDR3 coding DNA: TGTGCCAGCAGCTTGGCCACGGGGGAAGCTTTCTTT. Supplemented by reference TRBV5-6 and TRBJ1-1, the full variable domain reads DAGVTQSPTHLIKTRGQQVTLRCSPKSGHDTVSWYQQALGQGPQFIFQYYEEEERQRGNFPDRFSGHQFPNYSSELNVNALLLGDSALYLCASSLATGEAFFGQGTRLTVV.

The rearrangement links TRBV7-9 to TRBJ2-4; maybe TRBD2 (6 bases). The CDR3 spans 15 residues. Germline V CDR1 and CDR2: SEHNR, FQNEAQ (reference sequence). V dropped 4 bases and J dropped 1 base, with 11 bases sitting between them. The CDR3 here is CASSWQGGAKNIQYF. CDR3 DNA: TGTGCCAGCAGCTGGCAGGGAGGTGCCAAAAACATTCAGTACTTC. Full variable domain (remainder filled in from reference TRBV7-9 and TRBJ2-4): DTGVSQNPRHKITKRGQNVTFRCDPISEHNRLYWYRQTLGQGPEFLTYFQNEAQLEKSRLLSDRFSAERPKGSFSTLEIQRTEQGDSAMYLCASSWQGGAKNIQYFGAGTRLSVL.

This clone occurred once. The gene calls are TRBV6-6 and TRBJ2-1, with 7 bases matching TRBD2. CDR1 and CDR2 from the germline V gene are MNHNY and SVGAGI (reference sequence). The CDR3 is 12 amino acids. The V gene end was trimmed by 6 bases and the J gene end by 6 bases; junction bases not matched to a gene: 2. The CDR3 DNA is TGTGCCAGCAGCTGGACTAGCAATGAGCAGTTCTTC. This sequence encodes CASSWTSNEQFF.

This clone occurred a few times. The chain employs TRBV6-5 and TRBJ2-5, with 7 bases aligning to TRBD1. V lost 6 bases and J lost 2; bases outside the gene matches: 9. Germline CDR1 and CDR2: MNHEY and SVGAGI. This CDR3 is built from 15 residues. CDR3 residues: CASSALTGSQETQYF. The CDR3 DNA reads TGTGCCAGCAGCGCACTGACAGGGTCACAAGAGACCCAGTACTTC.

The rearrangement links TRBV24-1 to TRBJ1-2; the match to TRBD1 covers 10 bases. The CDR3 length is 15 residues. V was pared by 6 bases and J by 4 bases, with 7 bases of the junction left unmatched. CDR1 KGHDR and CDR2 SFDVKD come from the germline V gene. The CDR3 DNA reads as TGTGCCACCAGTACCGCCCGGGACAGGGGCTATGGCTACACCTTC. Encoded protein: CATSTARDRGYGYTF.

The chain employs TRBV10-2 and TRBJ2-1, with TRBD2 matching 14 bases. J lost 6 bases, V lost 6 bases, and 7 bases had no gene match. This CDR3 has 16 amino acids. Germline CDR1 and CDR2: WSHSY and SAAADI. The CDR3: CASRGPGTSGSNEQFF. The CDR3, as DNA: TGCGCCAGCAGAGGACCCGGGACTAGCGGGAGCAATGAGCAGTTCTTC.

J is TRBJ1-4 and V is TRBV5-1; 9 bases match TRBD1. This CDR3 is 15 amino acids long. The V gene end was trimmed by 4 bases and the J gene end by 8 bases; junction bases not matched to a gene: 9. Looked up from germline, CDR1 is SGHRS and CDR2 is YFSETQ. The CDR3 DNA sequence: TGCGCCAGCAGCAAGGAAACAGGGGGCGCGGAAAAACTGTTTTTT. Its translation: CASSKETGGAEKLFF.

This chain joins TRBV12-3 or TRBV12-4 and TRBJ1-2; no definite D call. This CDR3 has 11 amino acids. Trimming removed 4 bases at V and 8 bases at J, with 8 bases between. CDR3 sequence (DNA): TGTGCCAGCAGTTCGACACAGGGCTACACCTTC. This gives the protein CASSSTQGYTF.

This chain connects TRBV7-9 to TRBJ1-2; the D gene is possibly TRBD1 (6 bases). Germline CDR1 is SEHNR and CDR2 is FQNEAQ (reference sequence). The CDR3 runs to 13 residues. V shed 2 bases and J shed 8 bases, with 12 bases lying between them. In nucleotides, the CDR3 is TGTGCCAGCAGCTTAATGGGGGCTCGGGGCTACACCTTC. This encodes CASSLMGARGYTF.

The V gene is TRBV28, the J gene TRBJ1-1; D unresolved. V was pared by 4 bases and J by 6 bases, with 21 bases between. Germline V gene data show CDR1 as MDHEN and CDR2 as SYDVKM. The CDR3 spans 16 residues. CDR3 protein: CASSSCPGGFCAEAFF. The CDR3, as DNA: TGTGCCAGCAGTTCGTGCCCCGGAGGTTTTTGTGCTGAAGCTTTCTTT.

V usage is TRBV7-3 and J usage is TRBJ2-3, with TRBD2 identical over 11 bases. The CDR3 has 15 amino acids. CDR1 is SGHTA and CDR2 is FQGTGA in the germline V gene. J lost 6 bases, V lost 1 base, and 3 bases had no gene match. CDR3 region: CASSLRLAGRDTQYF. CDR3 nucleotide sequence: TGTGCCAGCAGCTTAAGACTAGCGGGACGGGATACGCAGTATTTT. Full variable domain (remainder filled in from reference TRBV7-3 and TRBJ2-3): GAGVSQTPSNKVTEKGKYVELRCDPISGHTALYWYRQSLGQGPEFLIYFQGTGAADDSGLPNDRFFAVRPEGSVSTLKIQRTERGDSAVYLCASSLRLAGRDTQYFGPGTRLTVL.

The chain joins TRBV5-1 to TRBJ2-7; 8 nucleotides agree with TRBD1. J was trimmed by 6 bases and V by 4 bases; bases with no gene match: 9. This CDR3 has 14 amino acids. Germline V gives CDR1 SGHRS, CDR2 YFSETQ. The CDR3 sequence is CASSQRDRLGEQYF. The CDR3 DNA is TGCGCCAGCAGCCAAAGGGACAGGCTAGGCGAGCAGTACTTC. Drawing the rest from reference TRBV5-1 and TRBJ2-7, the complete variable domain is KAGVTQTPRYLIKTRGQQVTLSCSPISGHRSVSWYQQTPGQGLQFLFEYFSETQRNKGNFPGRFSGRQFSNSRSEMNVSTLELGDSALYLCASSQRDRLGEQYFGPGTRLTVT.

The CDR3 loop is CASSPGQTLSTDTQYF. CDR3 coding DNA: TGCGCCAGCAGCCCTGGACAAACTCTAAGCACAGATACGCAGTATTTT. The chain carries TRBV5-1 and TRBJ2-3, with TRBD1 as a possible D gene (5 bases). V was clipped by 4 bases and J by 0 bases, with 15 bases between them. Germline CDR1 is SGHRS and CDR2 is YFSETQ. The CDR3 has 16 amino acids.

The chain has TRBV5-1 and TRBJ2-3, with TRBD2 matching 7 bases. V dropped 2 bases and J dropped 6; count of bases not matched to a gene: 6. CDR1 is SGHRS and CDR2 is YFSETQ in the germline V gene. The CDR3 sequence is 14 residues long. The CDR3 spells CASSFRDYGDTQYF. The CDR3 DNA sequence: TGCGCCAGCAGCTTCCGGGACTACGGGGATACGCAGTATTTT.

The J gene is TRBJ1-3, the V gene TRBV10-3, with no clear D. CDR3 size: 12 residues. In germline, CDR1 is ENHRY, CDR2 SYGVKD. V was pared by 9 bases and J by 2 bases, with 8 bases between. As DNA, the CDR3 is TGTGCCATGTCTTTAACTGGAAACACCATATATTTT. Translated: CAMSLTGNTIYF.

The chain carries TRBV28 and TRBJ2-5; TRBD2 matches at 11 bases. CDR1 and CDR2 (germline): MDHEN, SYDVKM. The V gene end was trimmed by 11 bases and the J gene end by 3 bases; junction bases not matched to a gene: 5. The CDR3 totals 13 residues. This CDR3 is CAATSGGKETQYF. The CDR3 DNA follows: TGTGCCGCCACTAGCGGGGGCAAAGAGACCCAGTACTTC.

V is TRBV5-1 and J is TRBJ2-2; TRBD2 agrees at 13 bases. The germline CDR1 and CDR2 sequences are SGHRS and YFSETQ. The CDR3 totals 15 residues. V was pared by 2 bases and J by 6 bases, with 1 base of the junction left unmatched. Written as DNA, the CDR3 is TGCGCCAGCAGCTTCGGACTAGCGGGAGCCGGGGAGCTGTTTTTT. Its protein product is CASSFGLAGAGELFF.

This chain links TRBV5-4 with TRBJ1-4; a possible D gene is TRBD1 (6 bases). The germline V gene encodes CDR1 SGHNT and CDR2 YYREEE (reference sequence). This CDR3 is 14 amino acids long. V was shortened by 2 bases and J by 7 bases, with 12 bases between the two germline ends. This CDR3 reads CASSFMGAGEKLFF. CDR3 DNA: TGTGCCAGCAGCTTCATGGGGGCTGGTGAAAAACTGTTTTTT.

CDR3 nucleotides: TGTGCCAGCTCACCATCCTTGACGGAGACGGGCAATGAGCAGTTCTTC. Translating it yields CASSPSLTETGNEQFF. The chain uses TRBV18 and TRBJ2-1, with D hard to call. CDR3 length: 16 residues. Germline CDR1 and CDR2: KGHSH and LQKENI. V was pared by 2 bases and J by 6 bases, with 17 bases between.

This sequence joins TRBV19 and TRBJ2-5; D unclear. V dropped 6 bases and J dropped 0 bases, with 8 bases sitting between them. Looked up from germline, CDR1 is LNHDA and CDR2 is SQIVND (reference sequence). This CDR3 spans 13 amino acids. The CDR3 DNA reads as TGTGCCAGTAGGAGAACAGACCAAGAGACCCAGTACTTC. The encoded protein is CASRRTDQETQYF. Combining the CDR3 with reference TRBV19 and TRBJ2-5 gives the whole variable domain DGGITQSPKYLFRKEGQNVTLSCEQNLNHDAMYWYRQDPGQGLRLIYYSQIVNDFQKGDIAEGYSVSREKKESFPLTVTSAQKNPTAFYLCASRRTDQETQYFGPGTRLLVL.

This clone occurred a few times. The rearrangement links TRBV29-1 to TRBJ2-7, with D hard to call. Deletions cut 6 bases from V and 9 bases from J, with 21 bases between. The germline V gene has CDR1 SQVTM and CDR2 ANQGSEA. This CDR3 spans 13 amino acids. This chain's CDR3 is CSVVYDSGLGQYF. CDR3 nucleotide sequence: TGCAGCGTAGTATATGATTCAGGTTTAGGGCAGTACTTC.

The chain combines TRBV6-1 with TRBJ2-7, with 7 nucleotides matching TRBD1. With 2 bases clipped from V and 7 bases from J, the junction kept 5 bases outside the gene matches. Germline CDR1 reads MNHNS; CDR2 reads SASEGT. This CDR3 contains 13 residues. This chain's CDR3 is CASSERVQGEQYF. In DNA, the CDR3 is TGTGCCAGCAGTGAACGCGTACAGGGGGAGCAGTACTTC.

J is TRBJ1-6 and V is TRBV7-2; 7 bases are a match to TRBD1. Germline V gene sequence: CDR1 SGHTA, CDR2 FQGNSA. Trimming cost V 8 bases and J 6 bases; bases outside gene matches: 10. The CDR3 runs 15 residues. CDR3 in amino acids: CASGPQGNGNSPLHF. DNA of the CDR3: TGTGCCAGCGGTCCACAGGGGAACGGTAATTCACCCCTCCACTTT.

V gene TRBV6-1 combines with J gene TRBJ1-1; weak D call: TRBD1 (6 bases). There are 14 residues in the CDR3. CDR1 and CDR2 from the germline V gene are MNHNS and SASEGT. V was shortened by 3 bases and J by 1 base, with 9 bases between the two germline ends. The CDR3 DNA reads TGTGCCAGCAGTGACGACAGGTGGAACACTGAAGCTTTCTTT. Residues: CASSDDRWNTEAFF.

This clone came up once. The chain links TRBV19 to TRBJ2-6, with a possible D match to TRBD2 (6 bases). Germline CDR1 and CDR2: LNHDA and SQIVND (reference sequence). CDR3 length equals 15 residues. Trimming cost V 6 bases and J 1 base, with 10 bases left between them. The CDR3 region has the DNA TGTGCCAGTAGAAGAGGAGGGTCTGGGGCCAACGTCCTGACTTTC. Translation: CASRRGGSGANVLTF.